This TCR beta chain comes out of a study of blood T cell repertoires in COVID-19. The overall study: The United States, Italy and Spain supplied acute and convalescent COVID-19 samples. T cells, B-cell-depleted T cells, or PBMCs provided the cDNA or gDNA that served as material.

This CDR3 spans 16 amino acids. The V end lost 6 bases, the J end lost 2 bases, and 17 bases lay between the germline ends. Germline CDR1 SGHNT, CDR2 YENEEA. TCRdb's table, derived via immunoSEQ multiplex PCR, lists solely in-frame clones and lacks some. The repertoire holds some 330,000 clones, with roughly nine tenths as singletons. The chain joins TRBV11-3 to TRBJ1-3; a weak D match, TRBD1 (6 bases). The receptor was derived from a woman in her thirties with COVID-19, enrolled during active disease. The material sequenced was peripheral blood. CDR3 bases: TGTGCCAGCAGAGGCGGGGGCGGATTAACTGGAAACACCATATATTTT. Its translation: CASRGGGGLTGNTIYF.